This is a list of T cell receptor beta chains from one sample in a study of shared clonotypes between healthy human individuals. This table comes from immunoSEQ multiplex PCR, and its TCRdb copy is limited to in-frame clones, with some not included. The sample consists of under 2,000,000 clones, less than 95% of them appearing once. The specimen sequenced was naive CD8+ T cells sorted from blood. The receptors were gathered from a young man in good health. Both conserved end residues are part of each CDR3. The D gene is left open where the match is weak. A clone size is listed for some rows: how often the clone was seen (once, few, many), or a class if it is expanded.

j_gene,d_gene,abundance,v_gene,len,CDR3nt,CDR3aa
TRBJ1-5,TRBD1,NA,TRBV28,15,TGTGCCAGCAGTTCATACAGGGGTGGTAGTCAGCCCCAGCATTTT,CASSSYRGGSQPQHF
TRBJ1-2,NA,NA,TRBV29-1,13,TGCAGCGTTGAGAGGACAGTAGGCTATGGCTACACCTTC,CSVERTVGYGYTF
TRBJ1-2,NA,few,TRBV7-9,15,TGTGCCAGCAGCCAAGAGCCGACACCCTCCTATGGCTACACCTTC,CASSQEPTPSYGYTF
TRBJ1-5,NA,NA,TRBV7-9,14,TGTGCCAGCAGCTTAGTCGGGCTCGATCAGCCCCAGCATTTT,CASSLVGLDQPQHF
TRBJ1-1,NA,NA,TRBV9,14,TGTGCCAGCAGCGTAGTTGTCGAAAACACTGAAGCTTTCTTT,CASSVVVENTEAFF
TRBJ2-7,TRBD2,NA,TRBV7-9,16,TGTGCCAGCAGCTTAGAACTAGCGGGAGGGGAATACGAGCAGTACTTC,CASSLELAGGEYEQYF
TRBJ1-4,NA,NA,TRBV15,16,TGTGCCACCAGCAGAGACCGGACAGTGGGGAATGAAAAACTGTTTTTT,CATSRDRTVGNEKLFF
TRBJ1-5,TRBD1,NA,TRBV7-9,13,TGTGCCAGCAGCCTCAATCACAGGGGTCTTCAGCATTTT,CASSLNHRGLQHF
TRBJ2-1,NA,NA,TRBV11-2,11,TGTGCCAGCACCTCGGGCCATGAGCAGTTCTTC,CASTSGHEQFF
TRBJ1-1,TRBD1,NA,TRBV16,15,TGTGCCAGCAGCCAAAGGACAGGGCGGGGTACTGAAGCTTTCTTT,CASSQRTGRGTEAFF
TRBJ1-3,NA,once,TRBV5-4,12,TGTGCCAGCAGCCTCAGCGGCGGCACCATATATTTT,CASSLSGGTIYF
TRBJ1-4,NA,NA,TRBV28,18,TGTGCCAGCAGTCTAAACATACTCGACAGTGCAACTAATGAAAAACTGTTTTTT,CASSLNILDSATNEKLFF
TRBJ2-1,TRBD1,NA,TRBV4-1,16,TGCGCCAGCAGCCTTAGGGACAGGGACTCTTACAATGAGCAGTTCTTC,CASSLRDRDSYNEQFF
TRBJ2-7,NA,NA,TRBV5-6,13,TGTGCCAGCAGCTTGTCAGTAGGCGGCGAGCAGTACTTC,CASSLSVGGEQYF
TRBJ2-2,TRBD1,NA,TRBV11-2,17,TGTGCCAGCAGCTCGCTGCCAGGACAGGGGGCAGGCGGGGAGCTGTTTTTT,CASSSLPGQGAGGELFF
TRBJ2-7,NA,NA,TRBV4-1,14,TGCGCCAGCAGCCAAGAAGGGGGCTCCTACGAGCAGTACTTC,CASSQEGGSYEQYF
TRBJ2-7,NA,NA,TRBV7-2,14,TGTGCCAGCAAGAGGTATGGCGACAACTACGAGCAGTACTTC,CASKRYGDNYEQYF
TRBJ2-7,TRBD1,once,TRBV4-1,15,TGCGCCAGCAGCCAAGAAGGGGGCCTTTCCTACGAGCAGTACTTC,CASSQEGGLSYEQYF
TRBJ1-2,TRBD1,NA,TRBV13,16,TGTGCCAGCAGCTTAGGGCCCGGGACAGGGGTTTATGGCTACACCTTC,CASSLGPGTGVYGYTF
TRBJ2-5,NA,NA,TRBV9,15,TGTGCCAGCAGCGTAGAGGAGTTGAAAGGAGAGACCCAGTACTTC,CASSVEELKGETQYF
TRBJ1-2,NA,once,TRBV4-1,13,TGCGCCAGCAGCGACGGAGGGAACTATGGCTACACCTTC,CASSDGGNYGYTF
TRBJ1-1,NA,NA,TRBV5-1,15,TGCGCCAGCAGCCCCGACGGGGGGATGGGTACTGAAGCTTTCTTT,CASSPDGGMGTEAFF
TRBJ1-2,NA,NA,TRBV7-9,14,TGTGCCAGCAGCTTAATAACGGGGGGCGACGGCTACACCTTC,CASSLITGGDGYTF
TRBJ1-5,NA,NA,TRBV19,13,TGTGCCAGTAGGTCGGGGGGTCTTCAGCCCCAGCATTTT,CASRSGGLQPQHF
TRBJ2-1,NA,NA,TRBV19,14,TGTGCCAGTAGAAGGGTAGGGTCAGGGGATGAGCAGTTCTTC,CASRRVGSGDEQFF
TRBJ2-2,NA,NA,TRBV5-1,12,TGCGCCAGCAGCTTGGATGACGGGGAGCTGTTTTTT,CASSLDDGELFF
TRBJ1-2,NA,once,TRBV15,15,TGTGCCACCAGCAGAGATGACACTTCCCTCTATGGCTACACCTTC,CATSRDDTSLYGYTF
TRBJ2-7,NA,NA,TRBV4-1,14,TGCGCCAGCAGCCAAGATTCCGGGAACTACGAGCAGTACTTC,CASSQDSGNYEQYF
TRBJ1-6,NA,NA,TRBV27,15,TGTGCCAGCAGCCTCGGGGGGCTCGGTAATTCACCCCTCCACTTT,CASSLGGLGNSPLHF
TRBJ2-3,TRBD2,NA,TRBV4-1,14,TGCGCCAGCAGCCAAGTTAGCGGGGTGGATACGCAGTATTTT,CASSQVSGVDTQYF